One sample yielded the 16 T cell receptor beta chains listed below, sequenced in a study of human T cells and chemical hapten exposure. Time point in this sample: patch test 1, 2 weeks after DPC sensitization. Treatment meaning: therapeutic diphenylcyclopropenone sensitization with weekly scalp DPC. TCRdb re-called the RACE reads through MiXCR, storing one row per CDR3 protein. The data contain roughly 70,000 distinct CDR3 sequences, 25% to 40% of them singletons. Material: whole blood, obtained in connection with sensitization to the hapten diphenylcyclopropenone (DPC). The source of these receptors is a man between 40 and 49 years old with alopecia areata. Some clones in this sample may be carry-over from other donors' samples.

The V and J genes are TRBV7-2 and TRBJ2-1, with 9 bases that match TRBD2. Germline lookup yields CDR1 SGHTA and CDR2 FQGNSA. V was clipped by 5 bases and J by 7 bases; unmatched bases: 21. The CDR3 runs to 19 residues. CDR3 sequence reads: CASSPLPRGGPTRANEQFF. The CDR3 nucleotides read TGTGCCAGCAGCCCTCTCCCGCGGGGGGGGCCAACCCGGGCAAATGAGCAGTTCTTC.

The CDR3 sequence: CASSSDRGGYEQYF. The CDR3 DNA is TGCGCCAGCAGCTCAGACAGGGGGGGTTACGAGCAGTACTTC. V gene TRBV5-1 combines with J gene TRBJ2-7, with 9 bases aligning to TRBD1. The V gene end was trimmed by 3 bases and the J gene end by 4 bases; junction bases not matched to a gene: 5. The CDR3 is 14 amino acids. Germline CDR1 is SGHRS and CDR2 is YFSETQ.

The chain has TRBV4-1 and TRBJ1-1; no reliable D call. The germline V and J ends were trimmed by 4 bases and 1 base, with 7 bases remaining between them. The CDR3 extends over 13 amino acids. The germline CDR1 and CDR2 sequences are MGHRA and YSYEKL. This chain's CDR3 is CASSPLENTEAFF. CDR3 DNA sequence: TGCGCCAGCAGCCCTCTGGAGAACACTGAAGCTTTCTTT.

The V and J genes are TRBV12-3 or TRBV12-4 and TRBJ1-2, with TRBD1 matching 7 bases. V was clipped by 6 bases and J by 1 base; unmatched bases: 2. The CDR3 totals 13 residues. The CDR3 DNA is TGTGCCAGCAGGACAGGGTATAACTATGGCTACACCTTC. Amino acid sequence: CASRTGYNYGYTF.

This chain uses TRBV6-5 with TRBJ2-3; the D is unclear. Trimming took 2 bases from V and 3 from J, leaving 9 bases between them. This CDR3 has 14 residues. Germline CDR1 MNHEY, CDR2 SVGAGI. DNA for the CDR3: TGTGCCAGCAGTTACCGCGGAGTAACAGATACGCAGTATTTT. Residues: CASSYRGVTDTQYF.

This clonotype was observed a few times. The chain links TRBV7-9 to TRBJ2-1; D might be TRBD2 (7 bases). In germline, CDR1 is SEHNR, CDR2 FQNEAQ (reference sequence). Trimming removed 6 bases at V and 4 bases at J, with 22 bases between. CDR3 length: 17 residues. CDR3 residues: CASSRRGGPTSYNEQFF. The CDR3 DNA sequence: TGTGCCAGCAGTCGCAGGGGAGGGCCTACCTCGTACAATGAGCAGTTCTTC.

The chain couples TRBV6-6 to TRBJ2-1, with D perhaps matching TRBD2 (5 bases). The length of the CDR3 is 13 residues. V dropped 11 bases and J dropped 0 bases, with 11 bases sitting between them. Germline V gene data show CDR1 as MNHNY and CDR2 as SVGAGI (reference sequence). DNA of the CDR3: TGTGCCTGCGGGCCGAGCTCCTACAATGAGCAGTTCTTC. Amino acid sequence: CACGPSSYNEQFF.

This clonotype has at least ten counts. This sequence joins TRBV7-2 and TRBJ2-1; TRBD2 agrees at 10 bases. This CDR3 spans 15 amino acids. Germline values: CDR1 SGHTA, CDR2 FQGNSA. Trimming cost V 1 base and J 7 bases; bases outside gene matches: 4. The CDR3: CASSLGTSGWNEQFF. In nucleotides, the CDR3 is TGTGCCAGCAGCTTAGGGACTAGCGGTTGGAATGAGCAGTTCTTC.

This clonotype was found a few times. This chain links TRBV5-6 with TRBJ1-5; a weak D match, TRBD1 (5 bases). The CDR3 is 14 residues long. The V gene lost 4 bases and the J gene lost 6 bases, with 14 bases spanning the gap. Looked up from germline, CDR1 is SGHDT and CDR2 is YYEEEE. The DNA for the CDR3 is TGTGCCAGCAGCCACTGGGCCGGGGCTCAGCCCCAGCATTTT. It translates to CASSHWAGAQPQHF.

This clonotype was seen a handful of times. CDR3 DNA: TGTGCCAGCAGTACAGAAACCCCCTCTGGGGCCAACGTCCTGACTTTC. Its translation is CASSTETPSGANVLTF. V usage is TRBV12-3 or TRBV12-4 and J usage is TRBJ2-6; no clear D gene. Trimming removed 5 bases at V and 0 bases at J, with 11 bases between. The CDR3 loop spans 16 amino acids.

The gene calls are TRBV5-1 and TRBJ2-7, with TRBD1 as a possible D gene (5 bases). V lost 4 bases, J lost 3 bases, and 11 bases lay in between. The germline gives CDR1 SGHRS, CDR2 YFSETQ. CDR3 length equals 13 residues. The CDR3 DNA sequence: TGCGCCAGCAGCGTCGACAGTTACTACGAGCAGTACTTC. As protein: CASSVDSYYEQYF.

The gene calls are TRBV7-9 and TRBJ2-4; 9 bases fit TRBD2. Germline trimming cut 0 bases from V and 0 bases from J; bases unmatched to any gene: 6. The length of the CDR3 is 18 residues. CDR1 and CDR2 (germline): SEHNR, FQNEAQ (reference sequence). The CDR3 DNA follows: TGTGCCAGCAGCTTAGCGCAACTAGCGGGCTTAGCCAAAAACATTCAGTACTTC. Amino acids: CASSLAQLAGLAKNIQYF. The whole variable domain, remainder taken from reference TRBV7-9 and TRBJ2-4, is DTGVSQNPRHKITKRGQNVTFRCDPISEHNRLYWYRQTLGQGPEFLTYFQNEAQLEKSRLLSDRFSAERPKGSFSTLEIQRTEQGDSAMYLCASSLAQLAGLAKNIQYFGAGTRLSVL.

A few counts support this clonotype. This chain links TRBV20-1 with TRBJ1-6; a possible D gene is TRBD1 (6 bases). With 3 bases removed from V and 4 bases from J, the gap between germline ends came to 16 bases. The CDR3 loop spans 16 amino acids. Germline assignment: CDR1 DFQATT and CDR2 SNEGSKA (reference sequence). The CDR3, as DNA: TGCAGTGCTAGGGAGGGGGGGGTCCGGTATAATTCACCCCTCCACTTT. Translating it yields CSAREGGVRYNSPLHF.

The V call is TRBV12-3 or TRBV12-4, the J call TRBJ2-3; 11 positions match TRBD2. Germline trimming cut 8 bases from V and 6 bases from J; bases unmatched to any gene: 4. CDR3 length: 13 residues. CDR3 DNA: TGTGCCAGCGGATTAGCGGGAGGGGATACGCAGTATTTT. It specifies CASGLAGGDTQYF.

The CDR3 DNA reads as TGTGCCAGCAGCCCCGAAAAGGGCAGGGGGCGCCCCATCCAGTACTTC. It codes for CASSPEKGRGRPIQYF. This chain uses TRBV3-1 with TRBJ2-5; the match to TRBD1 covers 8 bases. Germline V gene lookup returns CDR1 LGHDT and CDR2 YNNKEL (reference sequence). J gave up 10 bases and V 4 bases, and 17 bases lay outside the gene matches. The CDR3 has 16 amino acids.

The chain couples TRBV4-3 to TRBJ1-6; D not resolved. This CDR3 has 14 residues. CDR1 and CDR2 from the germline V gene are LGHNA and YSLEER. V lost 4 bases, J lost 9 bases, and 13 bases lay in between. DNA of the CDR3: TGCGCCAGCAGCCCACGAAGAACTGGTTCACCCCTCCACTTT. It yields the protein CASSPRRTGSPLHF.